The rows below give T cell receptor beta chains drawn from one sample of a study of blood T cell repertoires in COVID-19. Assay: immunoSEQ multiplex PCR; the TCRdb copy retains only in-frame clones and omits some. This sample has roughly 120,000 clones; around four fifths occur once, and the top ten carry approximately 18%. Material for sequencing was peripheral blood. These receptors were collected from a woman aged 55-69 years with acute or convalescent COVID-19. The CDR3 runs from the conserved cysteine through the conserved F or W. The D gene is left open where the match is weak. Not every row has a clone size; where given, it reads once, few, many or a size class.

clone_size	j_call	d_call	v_call	cdr3_nt	cdr3_aa
-	TRBJ2-3	TRBD1	TRBV3-1/TRBV3-2	TGTGCCAGCAGCCAAGCCGGACAGGGAACGCAGTATTTT	CASSQAGQGTQYF
-	TRBJ2-1	TRBD2	TRBV11-1	TGTGCCAGCAGCTCCGGTCCTAGCGGGAGCAATGAGCAGTTCTTC	CASSSGPSGSNEQFF
-	TRBJ2-6	TRBD1	TRBV5-4	TGTGCCAGCAGCTCCGGGACAGACGGGACCTCTCTTTCTGGGGCCAACGTCCTGACTTTC	CASSSGTDGTSLSGANVLTF
-	TRBJ1-1	-	TRBV10-3	TGTGCCATCAGTTCGGAGGGAGTGGGTGAAGCTTTCTTT	CAISSEGVGEAFF
-	TRBJ1-2	TRBD1	TRBV18	TGTGCCAGCTCACCGTTCGCCGGGACAGGGAACCCCTATGGCTACACCTTC	CASSPFAGTGNPYGYTF
-	TRBJ1-2	-	TRBV28	TGTGCCAGCAGTTCGGGGGGACGCATACAGGATCGGTTATATGGCTACACCTTC	CASSSGGRIQDRLYGYTF
-	TRBJ1-4	-	TRBV2	TGTGCCAGCGAGGCAACCGGTGAAAATGAAAAACTGTTTTTT	CASEATGENEKLFF
-	TRBJ1-1	-	TRBV19	TGTGCCAGTAGTACATCGGCCGGGGCTGAAGCTTTCTTT	CASSTSAGAEAFF
-	TRBJ2-1	-	TRBV9	TGTGCCAGCAGCCCAGACTTACTTCGGAATGAGCAGTTCTTC	CASSPDLLRNEQFF
-	TRBJ1-3	TRBD1	TRBV18	TGTGCCAGCTCACACGGACAGGCAAACTCTGGAAACACCATATATTTT	CASSHGQANSGNTIYF
once	TRBJ1-1	-	TRBV27	TGTGCCAGCTCAGGGGTTCTAGGCACTGAAGCTTTCTTT	CASSGVLGTEAFF
-	TRBJ2-3	TRBD2	TRBV10-1	TGCGCCAGCAGTGAAAGCGGGAGGGGAGTTACGCAGTATTTT	CASSESGRGVTQYF
-	TRBJ2-5	-	TRBV15	TGTGCCACCAGCACCCCGGTGAAGGAGACCCAGTACTTC	CATSTPVKETQYF
-	TRBJ1-2	TRBD1	TRBV18	TGTGCCAGCACCGGGACAGTTAATGGTGGCTACACCTTC	CASTGTVNGGYTF
-	TRBJ2-3	TRBD2	TRBV14	TGTGCCAGCAGCTTAGGACTAGCGCGAGCGGGAGATACGCAGTATTTT	CASSLGLARAGDTQYF
-	TRBJ1-1	-	TRBV6-5	TGTGCCAGCAGTTACTCTCAGGGGAGCGGCACTGAAGCTTTCTTT	CASSYSQGSGTEAFF
-	TRBJ2-5	TRBD2	TRBV29-1	TGCAGCGTAAAGGGAGGGCCAGAGACCCAGTACTTC	CSVKGGPETQYF
-	TRBJ2-3	-	TRBV5-4	TGTGCCAGCAGCCCGCGACGGGTTCTAGCGCCTAGCGATACGCAGTATTTT	CASSPRRVLAPSDTQYF
once	TRBJ1-5	-	TRBV30	TGTGCCGCGGGGGGAGGGTTCAATCAGCCCCAGCATTTT	CAAGGGFNQPQHF
-	TRBJ1-1	-	TRBV3-1/TRBV3-2	TGTGCCAGCAGCCAGACAACGAACACTGAAGCTTTCTTT	CASSQTTNTEAFF
-	TRBJ2-6	TRBD1	TRBV28	TGTGCCAGCAGTTTAGGGCAGGGGGCAGGAGGGGCCAACGTCCTGACTTTC	CASSLGQGAGGANVLTF
-	TRBJ1-1	-	TRBV19	TGTGCCAGTACATTTCAGGGGCCCACCGAAGCTTTCTTT	CASTFQGPTEAFF
-	TRBJ1-1	TRBD1	TRBV19	TGTGCCAGTAGTATGTCGCGGGGACAGTTGGGTATTAACACTGAAGCTTTCTTT	CASSMSRGQLGINTEAFF
-	TRBJ1-2	-	TRBV5-1	TGCGCCAGCAGCTTTGACTACACCGGCGGCTACACCTTC	CASSFDYTGGYTF
few	TRBJ1-4	-	TRBV2	TGTGCCACCCGCGGGACGTGGAATGAAAAACTGTTTTTT	CATRGTWNEKLFF
-	TRBJ1-1	-	TRBV3-1/TRBV3-2	TGTGCCAGCAGCCCTCGGGTGAACACTGAAGCTTTCTTT	CASSPRVNTEAFF
-	TRBJ1-2	-	TRBV5-1	TGCGCCAGCAGCTTGGCCGAGGGTGGGGGCTACACCTTC	CASSLAEGGGYTF
-	TRBJ1-1	TRBD1	TRBV29-1	TGCAGCGTTGCGACAGGGAGGACTGAAGCTTTCTTT	CSVATGRTEAFF
once	TRBJ1-1	TRBD1	TRBV3-1/TRBV3-2	TGTGCCAGCATCGCAGTCTCAGGGGGCGCGGGGACTGAAGCTTTCTTT	CASIAVSGGAGTEAFF